What follows describes a single T cell receptor (beta chain). The entry originates in a study of OX40 agonist ivuxolimab in advanced cancers. The CDR3 contains 15 residues. Trimming took off 1 base at V and 0 bases at J, with 10 bases between the two ends. Germline CDR1 and CDR2: SGHRS and YFSETQ. The repertoire was sequenced with immunoSEQ multiplex PCR; TCRdb's copy has only in-frame clones and lacks some. The sample shows 45,000 to 50,000 clones, around nine tenths of them seen only once. Sequencing was performed on CD4+ or CD8+ T cells sorted from blood, taken in a trial of the OX40 agonist ivuxolimab. The receptor's source is an adult with an advanced solid tumor such as melanoma, head and neck, liver or kidney cancer. The V call is TRBV5-1, the J call TRBJ1-1; a possible D gene is TRBD1 (5 bases). CDR3 sequence (DNA): TGCGCCAGCAGCTTGAAATGGGGGGTGAACACTGAAGCTTTCTTT. Amino acids: CASSLKWGVNTEAFF.